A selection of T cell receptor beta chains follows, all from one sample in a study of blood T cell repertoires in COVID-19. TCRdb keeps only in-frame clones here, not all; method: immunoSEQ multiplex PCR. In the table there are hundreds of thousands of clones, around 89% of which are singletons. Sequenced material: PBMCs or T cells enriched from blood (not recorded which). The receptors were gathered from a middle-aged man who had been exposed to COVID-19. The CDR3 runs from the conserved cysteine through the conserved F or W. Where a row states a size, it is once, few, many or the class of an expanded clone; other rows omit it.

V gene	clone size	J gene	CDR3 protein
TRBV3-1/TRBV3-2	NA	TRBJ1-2	CATASGQPSYGYTF
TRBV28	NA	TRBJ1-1	CASSLPLNTEAFF
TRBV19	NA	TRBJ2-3	CAASGSPLIHTQYF
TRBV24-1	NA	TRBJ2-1	CATSDSTSGRLLYNEQFF
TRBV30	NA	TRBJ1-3	CAWGTGVAGNTIYF
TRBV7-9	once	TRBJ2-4	CASSLWAASTKNIQYF
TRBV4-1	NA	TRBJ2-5	CASSRDTDQETQYF
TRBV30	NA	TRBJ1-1	CAWSVRDIYEAFF
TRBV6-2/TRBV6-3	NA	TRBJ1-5	CASSHPRGYSNQPQHF
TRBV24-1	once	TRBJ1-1	CATSPTGSSTEAFF
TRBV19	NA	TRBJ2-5	CASSIRGRQETQYF
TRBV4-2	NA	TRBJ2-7	CASSQVGVAEVSYEQYF
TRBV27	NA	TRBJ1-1	CASSLKGENTEAFF
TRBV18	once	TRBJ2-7	CASSPRTGNYEQYF
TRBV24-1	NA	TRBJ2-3	CATGVTDTQYF
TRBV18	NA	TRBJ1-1	CASSPVIGEAFF